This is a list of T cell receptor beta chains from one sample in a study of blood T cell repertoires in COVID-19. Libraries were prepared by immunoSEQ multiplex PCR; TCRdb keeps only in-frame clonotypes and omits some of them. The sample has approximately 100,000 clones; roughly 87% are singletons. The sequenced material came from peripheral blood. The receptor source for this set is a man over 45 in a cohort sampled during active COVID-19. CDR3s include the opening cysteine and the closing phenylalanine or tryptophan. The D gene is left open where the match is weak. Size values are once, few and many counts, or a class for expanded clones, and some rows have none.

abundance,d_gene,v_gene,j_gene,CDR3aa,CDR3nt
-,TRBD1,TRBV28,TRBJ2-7,CASSLDRAMDF,TGTGCCAGCAGTTTGGACAGGGCTATGGACTTC
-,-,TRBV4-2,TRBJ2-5,CASSPGQSQETQYF,TGTGCCAGCAGCCCCGGACAGAGCCAAGAGACCCAGTACTTC
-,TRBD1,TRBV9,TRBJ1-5,CASSVDGTGRQPQHF,TGTGCCAGCAGCGTCGATGGGACAGGGAGACAGCCCCAGCATTTT
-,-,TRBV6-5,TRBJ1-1,CASGGGLANTEAFF,TGTGCCAGCGGGGGGGGCTTGGCGAACACTGAAGCTTTCTTT
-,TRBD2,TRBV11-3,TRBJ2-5,CASSRSGLAGGPGETQYF,TGTGCCAGCAGCCGCTCGGGACTAGCGGGGGGGCCGGGAGAGACCCAGTACTTC
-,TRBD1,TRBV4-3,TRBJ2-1,CASSRTGNNEQFF,TGCGCCAGCAGCCGGACAGGGAACAATGAGCAGTTCTTC
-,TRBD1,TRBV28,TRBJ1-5,CASSPGTGTGYSNQPQHF,TGTGCCAGCAGCCCCGGGACAGGGACAGGCTATAGCAATCAGCCCCAGCATTTT
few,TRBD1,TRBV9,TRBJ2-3,CASSRIDRERTYF,TGTGCCAGCAGCCGTATAGACAGGGAAAGGACTTATTTT
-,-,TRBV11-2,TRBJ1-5,CASSLGIGVEQPQHF,TGTGCCAGCAGCCTAGGTATCGGTGTCGAGCAGCCCCAGCATTTT
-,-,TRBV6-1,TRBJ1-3,CASSEVRGRAGNTIYF,TGTGCCAGCAGTGAAGTCCGGGGGAGGGCTGGAAACACCATATATTTT
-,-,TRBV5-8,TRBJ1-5,CASTRVHQPQHF,TGTGCCAGCACGAGGGTTCATCAGCCCCAGCATTTT
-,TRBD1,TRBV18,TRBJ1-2,CASSPADRGREGYTF,TGTGCCAGCTCACCAGCCGACAGGGGCCGGGAGGGCTACACCTTC
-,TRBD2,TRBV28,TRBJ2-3,CASSLETSRTDTQYF,TGTGCCAGCAGTTTAGAGACTAGCAGGACAGATACGCAGTATTTT
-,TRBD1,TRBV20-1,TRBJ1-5,CSASRTGYSNQPQHF,TGCAGTGCTAGTCGGACAGGGTATAGCAATCAGCCCCAGCATTTT